These 5 T cell receptor beta chains were all obtained from the same sample, sequenced in a study of OX40 agonist ivuxolimab in advanced cancers. Library method: the immunoSEQ multiplex PCR assay. TCRdb retrieved this table from immuneACCESS and kept in-frame rearrangements only. Not all clones are present; in checked studies, unresolved V genes account for under half, and no reason is known for the remainder. In this sample the table shows some 65,000 clones, 89% of which occur a single time. The ten top clones hold around 12% of the sample. The input for sequencing was CD4+ or CD8+ T cells sorted from blood, taken in a trial of the OX40 agonist ivuxolimab. Receptors originate from an adult with an advanced solid tumor such as melanoma, head and neck, liver or kidney cancer.

The V call is TRBV10-1, the J call TRBJ2-5; D possibly matches TRBD1 or TRBD2 (5 bases each). CDR1 is WNHNN and CDR2 is SYGVQD in the germline V gene (reference sequence). V shed 6 bases and J shed 3 bases, with 17 bases lying between them. This CDR3 spans 15 amino acids. CDR3 coding DNA: TGCGCCAGCAGACCGGGACCTTTCCCGGAAGAGACCCAGTACTTC. Translating it yields CASRPGPFPEETQYF.

This clone has only one observation. The chain carries TRBV7-3 and TRBJ1-3; no clear D gene. With 1 base removed from V and 0 bases from J, the gap between germline ends came to 7 bases. Per germline, CDR1 SGHTA and CDR2 FQGTGA. The CDR3 runs 15 residues. The CDR3 DNA is TGTGCCAGCAGCTTAAGCGGTAGCTCTGGAAACACCATATATTTT. Translating gives CASSLSGSSGNTIYF.

CDR3 DNA: TGTGCCAGCAGTTACAGGGATGGTTACGAGCAGTACTTC. Its protein product is CASSYRDGYEQYF. The chain recombines TRBV27 with TRBJ2-7; D possibly corresponds to TRBD1 (6 bases). The V end lost 4 bases, the J end lost 4 bases, and 11 bases lay between the germline ends. CDR3 size: 13 residues. Germline V gene sequence: CDR1 MNHEY, CDR2 SMNVEV (reference sequence).

For this clone: Mismatch with germline at one junction end may stem from a read error. The V and J genes are TRBV30 and TRBJ2-7; D unclear. CDR3 length: 13 amino acids. Germline V gene lookup returns CDR1 GTSNPN and CDR2 SVGIG (reference sequence). CDR3 amino acids: CAWSGPGSYGQYF. Here the CDR3 DNA reads TGTGCCTGGAGTGGCCCCGGCTCCTACGGGCAGTACTTC.

The chain joins TRBV2 to TRBJ2-7; D is unclear. CDR1 SNHLY and CDR2 FYNNEI come from the germline V gene. With 3 bases removed from V and 2 bases from J, the gap between germline ends came to 8 bases. The length of the CDR3 is 13 residues. The CDR3 is CASSDVQAYEQYF. DNA of the CDR3: TGTGCCAGCAGTGACGTTCAAGCCTACGAGCAGTACTTC.